This TCR beta chain was observed in a study of T cell responses to AZD1222 COVID-19 vaccine. General study points: The donor cohort was predominantly white British with a female majority, and clonal diversity may have been underestimated. Elevations in Spike-specific TCR breadth and depth followed administration of two AZD1222 doses.

Of note for this clone: Its antigen is not known.

Method: immunoSEQ multiplex PCR; TCRdb's copy keeps in-frame clones and lacks some. This table has about 130,000 clones, approximately 87% appearing once. V was clipped by 5 bases and J by 11 bases, with 19 bases between them. Germline CDR1 and CDR2: SGHVS and FQNEAQ. The CDR3 sequence is 14 residues long. The material sequenced was peripheral blood, taken on day 0 of AZD1222 vaccination. This chain uses TRBV7-8 with TRBJ1-5, with TRBD1 as a possible D gene (5 bases). This receptor was obtained from an adult in good health. The chain's CDR3 is CASSLRDGSRAQHF. The CDR3 DNA reads as TGTGCCAGCAGCCTTAGGGACGGCTCGAGGGCCCAGCATTTT.